This is a list of T cell receptor beta chains from one sample in a study of control samples from healthy donors and cancer patients. TCRdb's copy holds only in-frame clones and misses some; the assay was immunoSEQ multiplex PCR. Of about 140,000 clones listed, about 90% are singletons. Specimen: blood. The source of these receptors is a man between 18 and 29 years old in good health. The CDR3 runs from the conserved cysteine through the conserved F or W. A D gene is named only where the DNA matches it firmly.

>TRBV10-3|14|-|TRBJ2-7
CATIPGDTGYEQYF
TGTGCCACCATCCCCGGGGACACAGGCTACGAGCAGTACTTC
>TRBV29-1|12|-|TRBJ2-5
CSVGGLKETQYF
TGCAGCGTTGGGGGACTTAAAGAGACCCAGTACTTC
>TRBV24-1|10|-|TRBJ2-7
CATSDREQYF
TGTGCCACCAGTGACCGAGAGCAGTACTTC
>TRBV7-9|12|-|TRBJ1-2
CASMRGSEGYTF
TGTGCCAGCATGCGGGGATCAGAGGGCTACACCTTC
>TRBV5-5|15|TRBD1|TRBJ2-3
CASSFDREITDTQYF
TGTGCCAGCAGTTTCGACAGGGAAATTACAGATACGCAGTATTTT
>TRBV3-1/TRBV3-2|16|TRBD1|TRBJ2-3
CASSLYGQGAGGTQYF
TGTGCCAGCAGCCTCTACGGACAGGGGGCAGGAGGTACGCAGTATTTT
>TRBV5-1|14|TRBD1|TRBJ2-7
CASSVTGGKYEQYF
TGCGCCAGCAGCGTGACAGGGGGCAAGTACGAGCAGTACTTC
>TRBV7-3|18|TRBD2|TRBJ2-6
CASSFGISGGPGANVLTF
TGTGCCAGCAGCTTTGGGATTAGCGGGGGGCCCGGGGCCAACGTCCTGACTTTC
>TRBV5-5|15|-|TRBJ1-5
CASSPNQENNQPQHF
TGTGCCAGCAGCCCGAACCAGGAGAACAATCAGCCCCAGCATTTT
>TRBV6-1|16|-|TRBJ1-2
CASSEAIRVGSNGYTF
TGTGCCAGCAGTGAAGCGATACGTGTGGGCAGTAATGGCTACACCTTC
>TRBV7-8|15|-|TRBJ2-5
CASSLGYVGRPTQYF
TGTGCCAGCAGCTTAGGTTACGTTGGGCGACCGACCCAGTACTTC
>TRBV3-1/TRBV3-2|13|-|TRBJ2-5
CASSPPGWETQYF
TGTGCCAGCAGCCCTCCTGGGTGGGAGACCCAGTACTTC